One and the same sample provided the 18 T cell receptor beta chains below, sequenced in a study of blood T cell repertoires in COVID-19 (dated by TCRdb to the early 2020s). The method was the immunoSEQ multiplex PCR assay. Imported from immuneACCESS, the table was reduced by TCRdb to in-frame sequences with V and J called. These copies leave out some clones; in studies compared against another copy, an unresolved V gene accounts for under half, and the cause of the remainder is not known. The sample table records roughly 120,000 clones; more than 80% of these occur just once. The ten biggest clones cover 12% of the sample. The source material was peripheral blood. The receptors come from a woman in her sixties with acute or convalescent COVID-19.

This sequence joins TRBV19 and TRBJ2-3, with 9 bases identical to TRBD1. CDR3 length: 18 residues. Germline V gives CDR1 LNHDA, CDR2 SQIVND (reference sequence). Trimming took 5 bases from V and 0 from J; bases not matched to a gene: 12. The CDR3 reads CASSSTRDRVKSTDTQYF. As DNA, the CDR3 is TGTGCCAGTAGTTCTACTCGGGACAGGGTTAAGAGCACAGATACGCAGTATTTT.

The chain carries TRBV2 and TRBJ1-5; 10 bases align to TRBD1. The V gene's germline CDR1 is SNHLY and CDR2 FYNNEI. The CDR3 has 17 residues. After removal of 6 bases from V and 2 bases from J, the junction contained 10 bases not matched to a gene. The CDR3 loop is CASSQGWTGGGNQPQHF. The CDR3 DNA reads TGTGCCAGCAGCCAAGGGTGGACAGGGGGAGGCAATCAGCCCCAGCATTTT. Combining the CDR3 with reference TRBV2 and TRBJ1-5 gives the whole variable domain EPEVTQTPSHQVTQMGQEVILRCVPISNHLYFYWYRQILGQKVEFLVSFYNNEISEKSEIFDDQFSVERPDGSNFTLKIRSTKLEDSAMYFCASSQGWTGGGNQPQHFGDGTRLSIL.

The CDR3 sequence: CASSLEQDSPLHF. In DNA form, the CDR3 reads TGTGCCAGCAGCTTAGAGCAGGATTCACCCCTCCACTTT. This chain links TRBV7-6 with TRBJ1-6; D gene uncertain. Deletions cut 1 base from V and 8 bases from J, with 6 bases between. There are 13 residues in the CDR3. Germline CDR1 and CDR2: SGHVS and FNYEAQ.

This rearrangement joins TRBV11-2 to TRBJ1-6; unclear D gene. Germline values: CDR1 SGHAT, CDR2 FQNNGV. The CDR3 is 14 residues long. Trimming shortened V by 5 bases and J by 6 bases, and 11 bases separated the two germline ends. The CDR3, as DNA: TGTGCCAGCAGCCTGCGACTCCTTAATTCACCCCTCCACTTT. This translates into CASSLRLLNSPLHF.

The rearrangement joins TRBV12-5 to TRBJ2-3; TRBD2 agrees at 8 bases. V lost 7 bases and J lost 2; bases outside the gene matches: 8. CDR3 length equals 15 residues. Germline V gene sequence: CDR1 LGHNT, CDR2 FRNRAP. The CDR3 DNA is TGTGCTAGTGCCAGAAGCGGGGGCCTCACAGATACGCAGTATTTT. As protein: CASARSGGLTDTQYF. The variable domain in full, with the rest retrieved from reference TRBV12-5 and TRBJ2-3, is DARVTQTPRHKVTEMGQEVTMRCQPILGHNTVFWYRQTMMQGLELLAYFRNRAPLDDSGMPKDRFSAEMPDATLATLKIQPSEPRDSAVYFCASARSGGLTDTQYFGPGTRLTVL.

This sequence joins TRBV18 and TRBJ1-1, with TRBD1 matching over 7 bases. The germline V gene has CDR1 KGHSH and CDR2 LQKENI. The J segment lost 1 base and the V segment lost 4 bases, leaving 3 bases of the junction unmatched. The CDR3 length is 14 residues. The CDR3 DNA reads as TGTGCCAGCTCACAGGGACAGCCGAACACTGAAGCTTTCTTT. It translates to CASSQGQPNTEAFF.

This clone has a single count. The chain recombines TRBV5-1 with TRBJ2-3, with 8 nucleotides matching TRBD2. This CDR3 is 15 amino acids long. Germline V CDR1 and CDR2: SGHRS, YFSETQ. The junction had 5 bases not matched to a gene; V was cut back by 3 bases and J by 2 bases. The DNA of the CDR3 is TGCGCCAGCAGCTACAGCGGGGGACTCACAGATACGCAGTATTTT. This translates into CASSYSGGLTDTQYF.

The chain recombines TRBV7-2 with TRBJ2-1; 11 bases match TRBD2. CDR3 length equals 15 residues. Germline lookup yields CDR1 SGHTA and CDR2 FQGNSA. Unmatched junction bases numbered 6, after V lost 4 bases and J lost 7 bases. CDR3 bases: TGTGCCAGCAGCTATAGCGGGGGGGCCGGTAATGAGCAGTTCTTC. Amino acids: CASSYSGGAGNEQFF.

The chain has TRBV10-3 and TRBJ1-5; TRBD1 matches at 11 bases. The CDR3 extends over 15 amino acids. Per the germline V gene, CDR1 is ENHRY and CDR2 is SYGVKD. V gave up 8 bases and J gave up 7 bases; unmatched junction bases: 10. The CDR3 sequence: CAIEPGQGVKQPQHF. CDR3 coding DNA: TGTGCCATCGAACCGGGACAGGGGGTAAAACAGCCCCAGCATTTT.

J is TRBJ2-7 and V is TRBV7-3; 8 nucleotides match TRBD2. Trimming removed 2 bases from V and 6 bases from J; junction bases left unmatched: 3. The CDR3 is 13 amino acids. Per germline, CDR1 SGHTA and CDR2 FQGTGA. CDR3 bases: TGTGCCAGCAGCTTATCGGCGGGGGGCGAGCAGTACTTC. This codes for CASSLSAGGEQYF.

The chain couples TRBV4-1 to TRBJ1-2; 8 bases fit TRBD1. CDR1 is MGHRA and CDR2 is YSYEKL in the germline V gene. CDR3 length equals 14 residues. V trimming: 1 base; J trimming: 7 bases; junction bases outside the gene matches: 5. The CDR3 bases are TGCGCCAGCAGCCAAGCGGCAGGGGGCGGTGGCTACACCTTC. Protein sequence: CASSQAAGGGGYTF.

The chain employs TRBV24-1 and TRBJ1-3, with a tentative D call TRBD1 (5 bases). CDR1 and CDR2 from the germline V gene are KGHDR and SFDVKD. The CDR3 loop spans 17 amino acids. V was shortened by 4 bases and J by 3 bases, with 18 bases between the two germline ends. CDR3 residues: CATSEGTPRPGGNTIYF. CDR3 nucleotide sequence: TGTGCCACCAGTGAAGGGACTCCCCGGCCGGGTGGAAACACCATATATTTT.

The V gene is TRBV5-1, the J gene TRBJ1-3; 7 bases fit TRBD1. CDR3 size: 14 residues. V was clipped by 1 base and J by 4 bases; unmatched bases: 2. Looked up from germline, CDR1 is SGHRS and CDR2 is YFSETQ. The CDR3 reads CASSLTGEGNTIYF. DNA of the CDR3: TGCGCCAGCAGCTTGACAGGGGAGGGAAACACCATATATTTT.

The chain joins TRBV7-9 to TRBJ2-3; 8 bases match TRBD1. Germline V CDR1 and CDR2: SEHNR, FQNEAQ (reference sequence). The length of the CDR3 is 14 residues. Unmatched junction bases numbered 3, after V lost 1 base and J lost 6 bases. CDR3 loop: CASSLDRGLDTQYF. DNA for the CDR3: TGTGCCAGCAGCTTAGACAGGGGGTTGGATACGCAGTATTTT.

The chain employs TRBV9 and TRBJ1-1; TRBD1 matches 7 bases. There are 13 residues in the CDR3. Germline V gene sequence: CDR1 SGDLS, CDR2 YYNGEE. J lost 1 base, V lost 8 bases, and 5 bases had no gene match. CDR3 amino acids: CASSTGWNTEAFF. Here the CDR3 DNA reads TGTGCCAGTTCGACAGGGTGGAACACTGAAGCTTTCTTT.

The V gene is TRBV30, the J gene TRBJ1-2; 8 bases match TRBD1. V dropped 5 bases and J dropped 5; count of bases not matched to a gene: 1. Germline-derived CDR1 and CDR2 are GTSNPN and SVGIG (reference sequence). The CDR3 length is 11 residues. This CDR3 is CAWGTGYGYTF. In nucleotides, the CDR3 is TGTGCCTGGGGGACAGGTTATGGCTACACCTTC.

The chain links TRBV3-1 (or the pseudogene TRBV3-2) to TRBJ1-2; D is unclear. The germline CDR1 and CDR2 sequences are LGHDT and YNNKEL (reference sequence). Trimming took off 3 bases at V and 0 bases at J, with 14 bases between the two ends. The CDR3 is 16 residues long. The CDR3 DNA reads TGTGCCAGCAGCCACAAGATAGTTTCATCTAACTATGGCTACACCTTC. Translated, it gives CASSHKIVSSNYGYTF.

The chain joins TRBV10-3 to TRBJ1-1; 11 nucleotides match TRBD1. The CDR3 has 15 amino acids. Per germline, CDR1 ENHRY and CDR2 SYGVKD. The V gene end was trimmed by 7 bases and the J gene end by 0 bases; junction bases not matched to a gene: 4. CDR3 in amino acids: CAITGTGGMNTEAFF. CDR3 DNA sequence: TGTGCCATCACCGGGACAGGGGGAATGAACACTGAAGCTTTCTTT.